A selection of T cell receptor beta chains follows, all from one sample in a study of blood T cell repertoires in COVID-19. Assay used: immunoSEQ multiplex PCR; TCRdb lists only in-frame clones, some missing. The sample lists approximately 300,000 clones, 90% seen once, with around 3.9% in the top ten. The specimen sequenced was PBMCs or T cells enriched from blood (not recorded which). These receptors originate from a woman between 25 and 40 years old who had been exposed to COVID-19. The CDR3 runs from the conserved cysteine through the conserved F or W. A D gene is named only where the DNA matches it firmly. Part of the rows lack a size; the others show once, few, many or a class for expanded clones.

CDR3 DNA: TGTGCCATCAGCCCTCCTGACAGGGAAGCCTATGGCTACACCTTC
CDR3 protein: CAISPPDREAYGYTF
D gene: TRBD1
V gene: TRBV10-3
clone size: -
J gene: TRBJ1-2

CDR3 DNA: TGTGCCATCAGTTCGACAGGCTCGGCTAACTATGGCTACACCTTC
CDR3 protein: CAISSTGSANYGYTF
D gene: -
V gene: TRBV10-3
clone size: -
J gene: TRBJ1-2

CDR3 DNA: TGTGCCAGCAGACGGACGGGAAACACTGAAGCTTTCTTT
CDR3 protein: CASRRTGNTEAFF
D gene: -
V gene: TRBV5-6
clone size: -
J gene: TRBJ1-1

CDR3 DNA: TGTGCCACCAGTGATTCGGACAGATACCAAGAGACCCAGTACTTC
CDR3 protein: CATSDSDRYQETQYF
D gene: -
V gene: TRBV24-1
clone size: -
J gene: TRBJ2-5

CDR3 DNA: TGTGCCAGCACCCAAGGGGGCTTAACTGAAGCTTTCTTT
CDR3 protein: CASTQGGLTEAFF
D gene: TRBD1
V gene: TRBV7-9
clone size: -
J gene: TRBJ1-1

CDR3 DNA: TGTGCCAGCAGCTTCATCCGAGGCACAGATACGCAGTATTTT
CDR3 protein: CASSFIRGTDTQYF
D gene: -
V gene: TRBV11-2
clone size: once
J gene: TRBJ2-3

CDR3 DNA: TGTGCCAGCAGCCCCCAGGGACAGAAAGAGACCCAGTACTTC
CDR3 protein: CASSPQGQKETQYF
D gene: TRBD1
V gene: TRBV9
clone size: -
J gene: TRBJ2-5

CDR3 DNA: TGTGCCAGCAGCTTTGGGACAGTAAACGAGCAGTACTTC
CDR3 protein: CASSFGTVNEQYF
D gene: TRBD1
V gene: TRBV5-6
clone size: -
J gene: TRBJ2-7

CDR3 DNA: TGTGCCAGCAGCTTAGCGGGGACTAGCGGGGGGGCCAATGAGCAGTTCTTC
CDR3 protein: CASSLAGTSGGANEQFF
D gene: TRBD2
V gene: TRBV7-6
clone size: -
J gene: TRBJ2-1

CDR3 DNA: TGTGCCAGCAGCTTAAATCGGATAAGGGGCGGGGAGCTGTTTTTT
CDR3 protein: CASSLNRIRGGELFF
D gene: -
V gene: TRBV7-3
clone size: -
J gene: TRBJ2-2

CDR3 DNA: TGTGCCAGCAGATTGAAGGGGCAGGTCACTGAAGCTTTCTTT
CDR3 protein: CASRLKGQVTEAFF
D gene: -
V gene: TRBV5-6
clone size: -
J gene: TRBJ1-1

CDR3 DNA: TGTGCCAGCACTCCAGCGGGGGGGCTCCACAATGAGCAGTTCTTC
CDR3 protein: CASTPAGGLHNEQFF
D gene: TRBD2
V gene: TRBV9
clone size: -
J gene: TRBJ2-1

CDR3 DNA: TGTGCCAGCAGACTACGGGTGACCTACACAGATACGCAGTATTTT
CDR3 protein: CASRLRVTYTDTQYF
D gene: -
V gene: TRBV6-5
clone size: -
J gene: TRBJ2-3

CDR3 DNA: TGTGCCAGCAGCCTCGGGGCGGGACAGCGCCCCTACAATGAGCAGTTCTTC
CDR3 protein: CASSLGAGQRPYNEQFF
D gene: -
V gene: TRBV7-2
clone size: -
J gene: TRBJ2-1

CDR3 DNA: TGTGCCAGCAGCTCTACATGGGCAGGGTATGGCTACACCTTC
CDR3 protein: CASSSTWAGYGYTF
D gene: -
V gene: TRBV7-9
clone size: -
J gene: TRBJ1-2

CDR3 DNA: TGCGCCAGCAGCTTGGAAACAGGGTTGGGCTACACCTTC
CDR3 protein: CASSLETGLGYTF
D gene: -
V gene: TRBV5-1
clone size: -
J gene: TRBJ1-2

CDR3 DNA: TGCGCCAGCAGCCCCACCGGGACAGATAATGAAAAACTGTTTTTT
CDR3 protein: CASSPTGTDNEKLFF
D gene: TRBD1
V gene: TRBV5-1
clone size: -
J gene: TRBJ1-4

CDR3 DNA: TGTGCCACCAGTGATCACAAGGGAGTCGGAGCTTTCTTT
CDR3 protein: CATSDHKGVGAFF
D gene: -
V gene: TRBV24-1
clone size: -
J gene: TRBJ1-1

CDR3 DNA: TGTGCCAGCTCATATATCCCGGACAGGGGCTATGGCTACACCTTC
CDR3 protein: CASSYIPDRGYGYTF
D gene: TRBD1
V gene: TRBV6-5
clone size: -
J gene: TRBJ1-2

CDR3 DNA: TGTGCCAGCAGGAGGGGACTAGCGGGGGGAAATGAGCAGTTCTTC
CDR3 protein: CASRRGLAGGNEQFF
D gene: TRBD2
V gene: TRBV5-4
clone size: -
J gene: TRBJ2-1

CDR3 DNA: TGCGCCAGCAGCTTGGGGCCTACCGGGACAGGGGGAAGTAAGTCCTACGAGCAGTACTTC
CDR3 protein: CASSLGPTGTGGSKSYEQYF
D gene: TRBD1
V gene: TRBV5-1
clone size: -
J gene: TRBJ2-7

CDR3 DNA: TGTGCCAGCAGCGTATTTGGGGGGGCGGCAGATACGCAGTATTTT
CDR3 protein: CASSVFGGAADTQYF
D gene: -
V gene: TRBV9
clone size: -
J gene: TRBJ2-3

CDR3 DNA: TGTGCCAGCTCACCCCAGAGGGAGAGCACTGAAGCTTTCTTT
CDR3 protein: CASSPQRESTEAFF
D gene: -
V gene: TRBV18
clone size: once
J gene: TRBJ1-1

CDR3 DNA: TGTGCCAGCTCAGACCTTCGGACAGGGAGGGGACATTCACCCCTCCACTTT
CDR3 protein: CASSDLRTGRGHSPLHF
D gene: TRBD1
V gene: TRBV18
clone size: -
J gene: TRBJ1-6

CDR3 DNA: TGCGCCAGCAGCTCGGGCGGGCGTGGCGATGGCTACACCTTC
CDR3 protein: CASSSGGRGDGYTF
D gene: -
V gene: TRBV5-1
clone size: -
J gene: TRBJ1-2

CDR3 DNA: TGCGCCAGCAGCTTGTCAGGACTGGGGTATGGCTACACCTTC
CDR3 protein: CASSLSGLGYGYTF
D gene: -
V gene: TRBV5-1
clone size: -
J gene: TRBJ1-2

CDR3 DNA: TGTGCCAGCAGGGGGACTAGCGGCTCCTACGAGCAGTACTTC
CDR3 protein: CASRGTSGSYEQYF
D gene: TRBD2
V gene: TRBV25-1
clone size: -
J gene: TRBJ2-7